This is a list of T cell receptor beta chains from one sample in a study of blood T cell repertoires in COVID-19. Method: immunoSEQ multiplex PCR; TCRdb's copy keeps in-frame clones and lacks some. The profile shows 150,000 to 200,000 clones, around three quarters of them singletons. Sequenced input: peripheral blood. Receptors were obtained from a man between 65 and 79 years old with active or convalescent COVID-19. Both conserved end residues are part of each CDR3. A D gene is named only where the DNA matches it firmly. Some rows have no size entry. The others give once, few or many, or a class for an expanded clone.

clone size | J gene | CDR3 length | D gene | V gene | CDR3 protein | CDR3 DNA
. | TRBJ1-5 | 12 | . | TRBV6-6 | CASSQQGWPQHF | TGTGCCAGCAGTCAACAGGGCTGGCCCCAGCATTTT
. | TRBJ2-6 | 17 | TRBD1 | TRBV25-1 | CASSEGQGIAGANVLTF | TGTGCCAGCAGTGAGGGACAGGGGATCGCTGGGGCCAACGTCCTGACTTTC
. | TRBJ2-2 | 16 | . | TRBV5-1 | CASSMTGTLNTGELFF | TGCGCCAGCAGCATGACCGGGACTTTGAACACCGGGGAGCTGTTTTTT
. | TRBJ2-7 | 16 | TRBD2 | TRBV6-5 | CASSYGRLADGYEQYF | TGTGCCAGCAGTTACGGACGGCTAGCGGACGGCTACGAGCAGTACTTC
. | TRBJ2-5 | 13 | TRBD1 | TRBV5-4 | CASSQDRAETQYF | TGTGCCAGCAGCCAGGACAGGGCTGAGACCCAGTACTTC
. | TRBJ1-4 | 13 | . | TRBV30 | CAWSIVTNEKLFF | TGTGCCTGGTCAATTGTCACTAATGAAAAACTGTTTTTT
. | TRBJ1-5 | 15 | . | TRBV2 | CASSQQTGSNQPQHF | TGTGCCAGCAGTCAACAGACAGGTAGCAATCAGCCCCAGCATTTT
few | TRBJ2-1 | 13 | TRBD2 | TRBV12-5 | CATSASGYNEQFF | TGTGCTACGAGTGCTAGCGGGTACAATGAGCAGTTCTTC
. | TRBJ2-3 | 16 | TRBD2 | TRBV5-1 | CASSLEAGGSTDTQYF | TGCGCCAGCAGCTTGGAAGCGGGAGGGAGCACAGATACGCAGTATTTT
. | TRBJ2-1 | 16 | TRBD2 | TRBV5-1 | CASSFEAGGPYNEQFF | TGCGCCAGCAGCTTTGAAGCGGGGGGGCCATACAATGAGCAGTTCTTC
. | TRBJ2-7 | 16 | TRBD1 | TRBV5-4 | CASSLTGGGPSNEQYF | TGTGCCAGCAGCTTGACAGGGGGCGGGCCCTCTAACGAGCAGTACTTC
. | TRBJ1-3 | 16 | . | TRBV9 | CASSGDRIYSGNTIYF | TGTGCCAGCAGCGGTGACAGGATCTACTCTGGAAACACCATATATTTT
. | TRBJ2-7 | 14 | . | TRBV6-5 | CASRPNMGSYEQYF | TGTGCCAGCAGGCCCAACATGGGGAGTTACGAGCAGTACTTC
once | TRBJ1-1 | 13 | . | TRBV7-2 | CASSLVEGTEAFF | TGTGCCAGCAGCTTAGTGGAGGGGACTGAAGCTTTCTTT
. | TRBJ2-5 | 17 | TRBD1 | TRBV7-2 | CASSLGASGTGQETQYF | TGTGCCAGCAGCTTAGGAGCCTCCGGGACAGGGCAAGAGACCCAGTACTTC
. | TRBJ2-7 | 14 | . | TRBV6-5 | CASSRDKGLYEQYF | TGTGCCAGCAGTCGGGACAAGGGGCTTTACGAGCAGTACTTC
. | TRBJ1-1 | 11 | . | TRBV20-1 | CSASWNTEAFF | TGCAGTGCTAGCTGGAACACTGAAGCTTTCTTT
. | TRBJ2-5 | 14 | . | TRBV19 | CASSREFRRETQYF | TGTGCCAGTAGTAGAGAATTCCGGAGGGAGACCCAGTACTTC
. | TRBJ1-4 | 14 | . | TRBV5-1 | CASSLRATNEKLFF | TGCGCCAGCAGCTTGAGAGCAACTAATGAAAAACTGTTTTTT
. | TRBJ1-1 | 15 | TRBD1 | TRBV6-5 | CASSYGDRGDTEAFF | TGTGCCAGCAGTTATGGGGACAGGGGTGACACTGAAGCTTTCTTT
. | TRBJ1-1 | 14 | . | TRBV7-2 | CASSRPTVYGEAFF | TGTGCCAGCAGCCGCCCGACAGTCTATGGTGAAGCTTTCTTT
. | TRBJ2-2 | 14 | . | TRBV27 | CASSGAESTGELFF | TGTGCCAGCAGCGGAGCAGAATCGACCGGGGAGCTGTTTTTT
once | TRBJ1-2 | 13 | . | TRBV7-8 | CASSLSGVYGYTF | TGTGCCAGCAGCTTATCCGGGGTTTATGGCTACACCTTC
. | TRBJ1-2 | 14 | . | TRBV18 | CASSPGGINYGYTF | TGTGCCAGCTCACCAGGAGGGATTAACTATGGCTACACCTTC
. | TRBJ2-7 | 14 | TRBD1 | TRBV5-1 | CVSSWTGGSYEQYF | TGCGTCAGCAGCTGGACAGGGGGCTCCTACGAGCAGTACTTC
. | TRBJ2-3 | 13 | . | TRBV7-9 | CASSPSGLLTQYF | TGTGCCAGCAGCCCATCGGGACTCCTGACGCAGTATTTT
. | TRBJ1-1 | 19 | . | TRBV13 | CASSLGLGAFDQLNTEAFF | TGTGCCAGCAGCTTAGGACTGGGGGCCTTCGACCAATTGAACACTGAAGCTTTCTTT
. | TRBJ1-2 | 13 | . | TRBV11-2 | CASSLEGFGGYTF | TGTGCCAGCAGCTTGGAGGGCTTCGGTGGCTACACCTTC
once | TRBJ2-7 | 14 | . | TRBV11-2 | CASSLGGMRNEQYF | TGTGCCAGCAGCTTAGGAGGTATGAGGAACGAGCAGTACTTC
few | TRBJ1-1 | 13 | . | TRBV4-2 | CASSPGERTEAFF | TGTGCCAGCAGCCCGGGGGAAAGGACTGAAGCTTTCTTT
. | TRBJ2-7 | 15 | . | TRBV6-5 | CASFRDFIGSYEQYF | TGTGCCAGCTTCCGAGACTTCATCGGGTCCTACGAGCAGTACTTC
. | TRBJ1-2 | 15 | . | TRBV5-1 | CASSRSLAGADGYTF | TGCGCCAGCAGCCGGTCCTTGGCAGGGGCAGATGGCTACACCTTC
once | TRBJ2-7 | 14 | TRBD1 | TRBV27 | CASSLRQGFYEQYF | TGTGCCAGCAGTTTGAGACAGGGGTTCTACGAGCAGTACTTC
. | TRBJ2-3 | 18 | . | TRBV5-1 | CASSLDARRRGQGDTQYF | TGCGCCAGCAGCTTGGACGCCCGGCGGAGGGGGCAAGGAGATACGCAGTATTTT
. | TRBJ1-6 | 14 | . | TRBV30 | CAWTGSSYNSPLHF | TGTGCCTGGACGGGTAGCTCCTATAATTCACCCCTCCACTTT
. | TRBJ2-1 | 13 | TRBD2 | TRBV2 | CASGSGRDNEQFF | TGTGCCAGCGGCAGCGGGAGGGACAATGAGCAGTTCTTC
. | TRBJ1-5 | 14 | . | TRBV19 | CASSAGERNQPQHF | TGTGCCAGTAGTGCGGGGGAGAGGAATCAGCCCCAGCATTTT
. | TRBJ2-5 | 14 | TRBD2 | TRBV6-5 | CASSSGGGQETQYF | TGTGCCAGCAGCTCGGGGGGGGGCCAAGAGACCCAGTACTTC
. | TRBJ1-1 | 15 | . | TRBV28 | CASSPATGINTEAFF | TGTGCCAGCAGCCCCGCCACAGGGATTAACACTGAAGCTTTCTTT
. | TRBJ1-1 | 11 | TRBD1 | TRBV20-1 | CSAARTGEAFF | TGCAGTGCTGCCCGGACAGGAGAAGCTTTCTTT
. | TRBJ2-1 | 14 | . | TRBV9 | CASSVVTSYNEQFF | TGTGCCAGCTCCGTGGTAACATCGTACAATGAGCAGTTCTTC
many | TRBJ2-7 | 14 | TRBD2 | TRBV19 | CASSITPGGGEQYF | TGTGCCAGTAGTATAACCCCGGGAGGGGGCGAGCAGTACTTC
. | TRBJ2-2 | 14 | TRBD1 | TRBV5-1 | CASSLQGATGELFF | TGCGCCAGCAGCTTACAGGGGGCCACCGGGGAGCTGTTTTTT
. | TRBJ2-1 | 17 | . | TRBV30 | CAWSASSGTLSYNEQFF | TGTGCCTGGAGTGCCTCCTCCGGGACACTGTCCTACAATGAGCAGTTCTTC
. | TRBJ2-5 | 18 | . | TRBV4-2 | CASSQGGGTGPVWETQYF | TGTGCCAGCAGCCAAGGAGGGGGTACGGGACCCGTTTGGGAGACCCAGTACTTC
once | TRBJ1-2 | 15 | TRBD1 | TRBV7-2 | CASRSGQGIHYGYTF | TGTGCCAGCAGATCGGGACAGGGGATTCACTATGGCTACACCTTC
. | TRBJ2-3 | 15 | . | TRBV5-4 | CASSSGLTSTDTQYF | TGTGCCAGCAGCTCAGGACTCACTAGCACAGATACGCAGTATTTT
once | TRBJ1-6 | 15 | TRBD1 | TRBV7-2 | CASSTTGTGNSPLHF | TGTGCCAGCAGCACAACCGGGACAGGGAATTCACCCCTCCACTTT
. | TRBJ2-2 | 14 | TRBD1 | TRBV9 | CASSVASRGLELFF | TGTGCCAGCAGCGTAGCCTCAAGGGGGCTGGAGTTGTTTTTT
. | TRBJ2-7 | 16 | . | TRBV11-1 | CASSLAAAGASYEQYF | TGTGCCAGCAGCTTAGCTGCGGCAGGGGCCTCCTACGAGCAGTACTTC
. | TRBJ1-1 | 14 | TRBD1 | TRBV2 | CASSGGQRNTEAFF | TGTGCCAGCAGTGGGGGACAGAGAAACACTGAAGCTTTCTTT